The 5 T cell receptor beta chains below come from one sample, sequenced in a study of T cells after yellow fever vaccination. MiXCR, applied by TCRdb to the 5' RACE reads, yields one record per CDR3 protein. The table includes about 240,000 distinct CDR3 sequences, 6.9% detected once. Here the sequenced sample was CD4+ T cells sorted from PBMCs, taken 15 days after the yellow fever booster vaccination. The source is a man younger than 45 who received the YFV17D yellow fever vaccine.

This clonotype came up many times. The chain couples TRBV4-3 to TRBJ2-1, with 14 bases lining up with TRBD2. Trimming cost V 3 bases and J 5 bases; bases outside gene matches: 9. Germline V gene sequence: CDR1 LGHNA, CDR2 YSLEER. The CDR3 sequence is 18 residues long. The CDR3 protein is CASSQRLAGGSRNNEQFF. Here the CDR3 DNA reads TGCGCCAGCAGCCAGCGACTAGCGGGAGGGTCCAGGAACAATGAGCAGTTCTTC.

This clonotype was seen many times. The chain has TRBV20-1 and TRBJ1-5; no firm D call. Deletions cut 3 bases from V and 5 bases from J, with 11 bases between. Germline V gene data show CDR1 as DFQATT and CDR2 as SNEGSKA (reference sequence). This CDR3 is 13 amino acids long. CDR3: CSASRDYHQPQHF. The CDR3 DNA reads TGCAGTGCTAGTCGGGATTACCATCAGCCCCAGCATTTT.

This clonotype was recorded many times. This chain connects TRBV20-1 to TRBJ2-7; D is undetermined. V was shortened by 1 base and J by 7 bases, with 11 bases between the two germline ends. Germline loops: CDR1 DFQATT, CDR2 SNEGSKA (reference sequence). The CDR3 has 12 residues. CDR3 amino acids: CSARGLRGEQYF. The CDR3 DNA is TGCAGTGCTAGAGGTCTGCGTGGTGAGCAGTACTTC.

This clonotype was observed a few times. The chain combines TRBV19 with TRBJ2-1; TRBD2 is a possible D gene (6 bases). Germline CDR1 LNHDA, CDR2 SQIVND (reference sequence). The CDR3 totals 16 residues. The V end was cut by 7 bases, the J end by 6 bases, with 22 bases between. The CDR3 sequence: CASTDHGTLMSNEQFF. DNA for the CDR3: TGTGCCAGTACCGACCACGGGACTTTGATGAGCAATGAGCAGTTCTTC.

There are a few counts of this clonotype. The chain joins TRBV20-1 to TRBJ1-2; D gene ambiguous. CDR1 and CDR2 (germline): DFQATT, SNEGSKA (reference sequence). CDR3 size: 15 residues. V lost 6 bases and J 4 bases, leaving 21 bases between the germline ends. The CDR3 DNA sequence: TGCAGTGCCCCCCCCCGGCAGGACCTAGTCTATGGCTACACCTTC. Its translation is CSAPPRQDLVYGYTF.